The rows below give T cell receptor beta chains drawn from one sample of a study of PD-L1 blockade in urothelial cancer. Data came from immunoSEQ multiplex PCR; TCRdb stores just in-frame clones and leaves some out. The sample holds approximately 46,000 clones, around 84% seen once. The material was PBMCs, obtained around atezolizumab (anti-PD-L1) treatment. The receptor set was obtained from a man between 65 and 85 years old with urothelial cancer. The CDR3 runs from the conserved cysteine through the conserved F or W. D genes are given only for firm matches. Some rows have no size entry. The others give once, few or many, or a class for an expanded clone.

V gene	clone size	J gene	D gene	CDR3 DNA	CDR3 protein
TRBV7-2	-	TRBJ2-7	-	TGTGCCAGCAGCCCTGAACCAGGGGACGAGCAGTACTTC	CASSPEPGDEQYF
TRBV6-1	-	TRBJ1-2	TRBD1	TGTGCCAGCAGCGGATCCAGGACAGGGAATTATCAGTACACCTTC	CASSGSRTGNYQYTF
TRBV6-1	once	TRBJ2-2	TRBD2	TGTGCCAGCAGCAATGGACTAGCGGGGACCGGGGAGCTGTTTTTT	CASSNGLAGTGELFF
TRBV19	-	TRBJ2-4	TRBD1	TGTGCCAGTAGTCCCCCAAGGGGGCAGGCCAAAAACATTCAGTACTTC	CASSPPRGQAKNIQYF
TRBV7-2	-	TRBJ2-3	-	TGTGCCAGCAGCTTAGCGGGAGCCTTCACAGATACGCAGTATTTT	CASSLAGAFTDTQYF
TRBV27	-	TRBJ2-7	TRBD2	TGTGCCAGCAGTCCCCTCCCCCTGACTAGCGGGAGTGCCTACGAGCAGTACTTC	CASSPLPLTSGSAYEQYF
TRBV5-1	-	TRBJ1-1	-	TGCGCCAGCAGCGAGGTAGGTTGGACTGAAGCTTTCTTT	CASSEVGWTEAFF
TRBV29-1	-	TRBJ1-5	-	TGCAGCGTTTCCCCCGGGGGAAGTCAGCCCCAGCATTTT	CSVSPGGSQPQHF
TRBV27	-	TRBJ1-5	-	TGTGCCAGCAGTTTATCGGGCAGGCAGGGCCAGCCCCAGCATTTT	CASSLSGRQGQPQHF
TRBV27	many	TRBJ2-1	TRBD1	TGTGCCAGCAGTAGGGGGACAGGGGGCAATGAGCAGTTCTTC	CASSRGTGGNEQFF
TRBV27	few	TRBJ2-5	TRBD2	TGTGCCAGCAGTTTTTCCCCCGGACTAGCGGGAGTGGGTGAGACCCAGTACTTC	CASSFSPGLAGVGETQYF
TRBV10-1	-	TRBJ1-1	TRBD1	TGCGCCAGCAGTGAGTCGCGACAGGGCGGCTCTGAAGCTTTCTTT	CASSESRQGGSEAFF
TRBV29-1	-	TRBJ1-1	-	TGCAGCGTATCATTGGGGGGGGGCATGAACACTGAAGCTTTCTTT	CSVSLGGGMNTEAFF
TRBV4-1	-	TRBJ2-6	TRBD1	TGCGCCAGCAGCCAAGTGAGGGGACAGGGGGGCTCTGGGGCCAACGTCCTGACTTTC	CASSQVRGQGGSGANVLTF
TRBV4-2	-	TRBJ2-5	TRBD1	TGTGCCAGCAGCGTCCAAGCCGTACCGACAGGGGTAGAGACCCAGTACTTC	CASSVQAVPTGVETQYF
TRBV11-2	-	TRBJ1-2	TRBD1	TGTGCCAGCAGCTTAGATCATCGGACAGGGAGCTATGGCTACACCTTC	CASSLDHRTGSYGYTF
TRBV25-1	-	TRBJ1-1	-	TGTGCCAGCAGTGAGGCAGGGTACCGCACTGAAGCTTTCTTT	CASSEAGYRTEAFF
TRBV19	once	TRBJ2-6	-	TGTGCCAGTAGCTTAGGAGGGTCTGGGGCCAACGTCCTGACTTTC	CASSLGGSGANVLTF
TRBV28	-	TRBJ2-7	-	TGTGCCAGCAGTTTAGGGCGGGCTGGCTACGAGCAGTACTTC	CASSLGRAGYEQYF
TRBV5-1	-	TRBJ2-3	-	TGCGCCAGCAGCGAAGGAGGCACAGATACGCAGTATTTT	CASSEGGTDTQYF
TRBV5-1	-	TRBJ1-1	-	TGCGCCAGCAGCTTGGCCGGTAGGCAGGACTCTGAAGCTTTCTTT	CASSLAGRQDSEAFF
TRBV29-1	-	TRBJ2-3	TRBD1	TGCAGCGTTGCGGGACAGGGGGCATCAGATACGCAGTATTTT	CSVAGQGASDTQYF
TRBV6-6	-	TRBJ1-1	TRBD1	TGTGCCAGCAGTCCCCTCGGACAGGACACTGAAGCTTTCTTT	CASSPLGQDTEAFF
TRBV7-2	once	TRBJ2-2	-	TGTGCCAGCAGCTATGGCTCCAGGGCCGGGGAGCTGTTTTTT	CASSYGSRAGELFF
TRBV27	few	TRBJ2-5	TRBD1	TGTGCCAGCAGCCCCTACCCGACAGGGCAAGAGACCCAGTACTTC	CASSPYPTGQETQYF
TRBV7-7	-	TRBJ1-1	-	TGTGCTAGCAGCGCCGACATCTCCACTGAAGCTTTCTTT	CASSADISTEAFF
TRBV10-3	-	TRBJ2-7	-	TGTGCCATCACTGACGACAGGCGTAGCTCCTACGAGCAGTACTTC	CAITDDRRSSYEQYF
TRBV29-1	-	TRBJ2-1	TRBD2	TGCAGCGTAGCACCGGGACTAGCGGGAGTGGGTGAGCAGTTCTTC	CSVAPGLAGVGEQFF
TRBV6-1	-	TRBJ2-7	TRBD2	TGTGCCAGCATTATGAGGCGGGAGGGATACGAGCAGTACTTC	CASIMRREGYEQYF
TRBV14	-	TRBJ1-1	TRBD1	TGTGCCAGCAGCCAAATAACAGGGGGCTACGGTTTCTTT	CASSQITGGYGFF
TRBV6-5	-	TRBJ2-2	-	TGTGCCAGCAGTACGGACACCGGGGAGCTGTTTTTT	CASSTDTGELFF
TRBV6-1	-	TRBJ2-2	TRBD1	TGTGCCAGCAGTGAAAGGACAGGGGACACCGGGGAGCTGTTTTTT	CASSERTGDTGELFF
TRBV7-2	few	TRBJ2-3	TRBD2	TGTGCCAGCAGCCTTAGCGGGATGAGCACAGATACGCAGTATTTT	CASSLSGMSTDTQYF
TRBV5-4	once	TRBJ1-3	TRBD1	TGTGCCAGCAGCTTAAAGGGGGCGGAGAGGAGAAACACCATATATTTT	CASSLKGAERRNTIYF
TRBV9	-	TRBJ2-1	-	TGTGCCAGCAGTCTGTTACAGGGAAACAATGAGCAGTTCTTC	CASSLLQGNNEQFF
TRBV5-8	-	TRBJ1-4	-	TGTGCCAGCAGCCTTGCGGGAGGAGGAGAGCTGTTTTTT	CASSLAGGGELFF
TRBV18	-	TRBJ1-1	TRBD1	TGTGCCAGCTCACCAGAAAGGACAGGGTTGAACACTGAAGCTTTCTTT	CASSPERTGLNTEAFF
TRBV6-5	once	TRBJ1-1	-	TGTGCCAGCAGTTACTCGACAACCTTGAACACTGAAGCTTTCTTT	CASSYSTTLNTEAFF
TRBV9	-	TRBJ1-1	-	TGTGCCAGCAGCGGGGGCACTAACACTGAAGCTTTCTTT	CASSGGTNTEAFF
TRBV5-6	-	TRBJ2-7	TRBD1	TGTGCCAGCAGCGCTTCGGGACAGGGGTACGAGCAGTACTTC	CASSASGQGYEQYF
TRBV9	-	TRBJ2-1	TRBD2	TGTGCCAGCAGCGTAGGAAACAGCGGGAGCAGCAATGAGCAGTTCTTC	CASSVGNSGSSNEQFF
TRBV6-5	few	TRBJ2-5	TRBD2	TGTGCCAGCACGGTGGCGGGAGGGGGAGAGACCCAGTACTTC	CASTVAGGGETQYF
TRBV9	-	TRBJ2-2	-	TGTGCCAGCAGCGTAGACGGGTCCGGGGAGCTGTTTTTT	CASSVDGSGELFF
TRBV27	once	TRBJ2-1	TRBD2	TGTGCCAGCAGCCCTCAAGGACTAGCGGGCTGGAATGAGCAGTTCTTC	CASSPQGLAGWNEQFF
TRBV4-3	-	TRBJ2-3	-	TGCGCCAGCAGCCAGGGAGCTAGCACAGATACGCAGTATTTT	CASSQGASTDTQYF
TRBV5-4	-	TRBJ2-5	-	TGTGCCAGCAGCTTCCGACACGAAGAGACCCAGTACTTC	CASSFRHEETQYF
TRBV6-1	-	TRBJ1-3	-	TGTGCCAGCAGTGAAGCTGGGCAGGGTGGAAACACCATATATTTT	CASSEAGQGGNTIYF
TRBV9	few	TRBJ2-3	-	TGTGCCAGCAGCGTAGAAGGGGGACCCAGCACAGATACGCAGTATTTT	CASSVEGGPSTDTQYF
TRBV28	-	TRBJ1-3	-	TGTGCCAGCAGTGATACACAGGGTTACGGAAACACCATATATTTT	CASSDTQGYGNTIYF
TRBV9	-	TRBJ2-1	TRBD1	TGTGCCAGCAGCGTAGGGCGACAGGGGAGGAATGAGCAGTTCTTC	CASSVGRQGRNEQFF
TRBV4-2	-	TRBJ1-1	-	TGTGCCAGCAGCCAATTACTCGGGGTATCGGCAGGGAGGGCCAACACTGAAGCTTTCTTT	CASSQLLGVSAGRANTEAFF
TRBV5-1	-	TRBJ2-3	-	TGCGCCAGCAGCTTGAACAGTGACACAGATACGCAGTATTTT	CASSLNSDTDTQYF
TRBV19	-	TRBJ1-1	TRBD1	TGTGCCAGTAGTATGGGACAGGGGGCGTTTTACACTGAAGCTTTCTTT	CASSMGQGAFYTEAFF
TRBV7-9	-	TRBJ2-2	TRBD2	TGTGCCAGCATTGACGGACTAGCGGGAGTAATAACCGGGGAGCTGTTTTTT	CASIDGLAGVITGELFF